The 26 T cell receptor beta chains below were found in one sample sequenced in a study of blood T cell repertoires in COVID-19 (TCRdb year 2020). Library preparation employed the immunoSEQ multiplex PCR assay. This immuneACCESS table, as held by TCRdb, lists in-frame sequences with V and J called but not all clones. Of the missing ones, under half trace to an unresolved V gene in checked studies; the others have no known cause. The table for this sample lists 250,000 to 350,000 clones; about 92% of them were counted only once. About 18% of the sample is in the top ten clones. The sample taken for sequencing was PBMCs or T cells enriched from blood (not recorded which). These receptors were taken from a woman aged 25 to 39 who had recovered from COVID-19.

The gene calls are TRBV9 and TRBJ1-3, with a weak D call TRBD1 (6 bases). Germline CDR1 and CDR2: SGDLS and YYNGEE. The CDR3 runs 15 residues. V was trimmed by 3 bases and J by 4 bases, leaving 14 bases between them. CDR3 coding DNA: TGTGCCAGCAGCGAGTATCTGGGGGCCGGAAACACCATATATTTT. Translating gives CASSEYLGAGNTIYF. Variable domain in full (rest from reference TRBV9 and TRBJ1-3): DSGVTQTPKHLITATGQRVTLRCSPRSGDLSVYWYQQSLDQGLQFLIQYYNGEERAKGNILERFSAQQFPDLHSELNLSSLELGDSALYFCASSEYLGAGNTIYFGEGSWLTVV.

The CDR3 region is CASSTTRGGNEQFF. The CDR3 DNA reads TGTGCCAGCTCAACCACCAGGGGTGGGAATGAGCAGTTCTTC. The rearrangement uses TRBV18 and TRBJ2-1, with D perhaps TRBD1 (6 bases). The CDR3 covers 14 residues. The V and J ends lost 5 bases and 7 bases respectively, with 15 bases between them. Per the germline V gene, CDR1 is KGHSH and CDR2 is LQKENI.

The rearrangement links TRBV3-1 (or the pseudogene TRBV3-2) to TRBJ2-3, with 11 bases aligning to TRBD2. The CDR3 covers 17 residues. The J segment lost 3 bases and the V segment lost 0 bases, leaving 5 bases of the junction unmatched. In germline, CDR1 is LGHDT, CDR2 YNNKEL (reference sequence). The CDR3 loop is CASSQELAGVGTDTQYF. In DNA form, the CDR3 reads TGTGCCAGCAGCCAAGAACTAGCGGGAGTCGGGACAGATACGCAGTATTTT.

The chain is built from TRBV30 and TRBJ2-5, with a weak D call TRBD2 (5 bases). The CDR3 is 12 residues long. V lost 3 bases, J lost 7 bases, and 12 bases lay in between. Per the germline V gene, CDR1 is GTSNPN and CDR2 is SVGIG (reference sequence). CDR3 sequence: CAWSSLGGTQYF. CDR3 DNA sequence: TGTGCCTGGAGCTCTCTCGGAGGGACCCAGTACTTC.

This sequence joins TRBV28 and TRBJ2-3; D call uncertain. The V gene's germline CDR1 is MDHEN and CDR2 SYDVKM. This CDR3 is 18 amino acids long. The germline V and J ends were trimmed by 3 bases and 0 bases, with 19 bases remaining between them. The CDR3 reads CASSLTQVTSVSTDTQYF. The CDR3 DNA is TGTGCCAGCAGTTTGACTCAAGTCACGTCCGTAAGCACAGATACGCAGTATTTT. Full variable domain (missing parts from reference TRBV28 and TRBJ2-3): DVKVTQSSRYLVKRTGEKVFLECVQDMDHENMFWYRQDPGLGLRLIYFSYDVKMKEKGDIPEGYSVSREKKERFSLILESASTNQTSMYLCASSLTQVTSVSTDTQYFGPGTRLTVL.

The rearrangement links TRBV11-1 to TRBJ2-1; TRBD2 aligns across 14 bases. The CDR3 consists of 16 residues. Germline CDR1 is SGHAT and CDR2 is FQDESV (reference sequence). The V segment lost 5 bases and the J segment 8 bases; nucleotides outside the gene matches: 8. The CDR3 coding sequence is TGTGCCAGCAGCGCGCGACTAGCGGGAGGGCCGCATGAGCAGTTCTTC. Translating gives CASSARLAGGPHEQFF. The full variable domain, in which reference TRBV11-1 and TRBJ2-1 provide the parts outside the CDR3, is EAEVAQSPRYKITEKSQAVAFWCDPISGHATLYWYRQILGQGPELLVQFQDESVVDDSQLPKDRFSAERLKGVDSTLKIQPAELGDSAMYLCASSARLAGGPHEQFFGPGTRLTVL.

This clone showed up just once. The chain uses TRBV7-9 and TRBJ2-1, with D tentatively TRBD2 (7 bases). Germline CDR1 and CDR2: SEHNR and FQNEAQ (reference sequence). Between the trimmed V and J ends, which lost 1 base and 10 bases, there was a span of 20 bases. CDR3 length: 16 amino acids. The CDR3 reads CASSLVGLAEGGEQFF. The CDR3, as DNA: TGTGCCAGCAGCTTAGTCGGTCTAGCGGAGGGGGGGGAGCAGTTCTTC.

The chain links TRBV11-1 to TRBJ2-1; 7 bases map to TRBD2. The junction had 6 bases not matched to a gene; V was cut back by 4 bases and J by 3 bases. CDR1 is SGHAT and CDR2 is FQDESV in the germline V gene (reference sequence). The CDR3 loop spans 15 amino acids. CDR3 nucleotides: TGTGCCAGCAGCTCCGGCGGGGGACGCTACAATGAGCAGTTCTTC. Translating gives CASSSGGGRYNEQFF.

This chain connects TRBV10-1 to TRBJ2-2, with 13 bases that match TRBD2. This CDR3 has 19 residues. V trimming: 6 bases; J trimming: 4 bases; junction bases outside the gene matches: 14. Germline loops: CDR1 WNHNN, CDR2 SYGVQD (reference sequence). The CDR3 region has the DNA TGCGCCAGCAGAAGTCAGGGACTAGCGGGACAACAACGCACCGGGGAGCTGTTTTTT. Translated, it gives CASRSQGLAGQQRTGELFF.

The rearrangement uses TRBV5-4 and TRBJ2-2, with D possibly matching TRBD1 (6 bases). The V end was cut by 3 bases, the J end by 5 bases, with 11 bases between. The CDR3 has 14 residues. Germline V CDR1 and CDR2: SGHNT, YYREEE (reference sequence). The CDR3 sequence: CASSWDQGTGELFF. The CDR3 nucleotides are TGTGCCAGCAGCTGGGACCAGGGGACCGGGGAGCTGTTTTTT.

V is TRBV19 and J is TRBJ1-2; tentatively, D is TRBD1 (6 bases). V lost 6 bases and J 6 bases, leaving 14 bases between the germline ends. Germline V gene sequence: CDR1 LNHDA, CDR2 SQIVND (reference sequence). There are 13 residues in the CDR3. As DNA, the CDR3 is TGTGCCAGTAGGGCAGGACAGAAAGATGGCTACACCTTC. Its protein is CASRAGQKDGYTF.

V and J are TRBV30 and TRBJ1-1; D unresolved. Germline CDR1 is GTSNPN and CDR2 is SVGIG (reference sequence). The CDR3 extends over 13 amino acids. The ends were cut back, 0 bases at V and 1 base at J, with 6 bases in the middle. The CDR3 region has the DNA TGTGCCTGGAGTGTTACAGAGAACACTGAAGCTTTCTTT. As protein: CAWSVTENTEAFF.

This chain's CDR3 is CASSPLAGSQETQYF. The DNA for the CDR3 is TGTGCCAGCAGTCCCCTAGCGGGATCTCAAGAGACCCAGTACTTC. This chain connects TRBV6-4 to TRBJ2-5, with 9 bases matching TRBD2. J gave up 2 bases and V 5 bases, and 6 bases lay outside the gene matches. The length of the CDR3 is 15 residues. Germline assignment: CDR1 MRHNA and CDR2 SNTAGT.

This CDR3 is CASSRAGRPNSPLHF. CDR3 DNA sequence: TGTGCCAGCAGCCGGGCAGGGAGGCCCAATTCACCCCTCCACTTT. The chain combines TRBV3-1 (or the pseudogene TRBV3-2) with TRBJ1-6; possible D gene TRBD1, 5 bases. V lost 4 bases and J lost 7, with 14 bases in between. This CDR3 is built from 15 residues. Germline V gene lookup returns CDR1 LGHDT and CDR2 YNNKEL (reference sequence).

This rearrangement joins TRBV27 to TRBJ1-6; TRBD1 is a possible D gene (6 bases). CDR3 length: 14 amino acids. Germline loops: CDR1 MNHEY, CDR2 SMNVEV (reference sequence). The V gene lost 3 bases and the J gene lost 6 bases, with 9 bases spanning the gap. CDR3 sequence reads: CASSFAGVNSPLHF. The DNA for the CDR3 is TGTGCCAGCAGTTTCGCAGGGGTTAATTCACCCCTCCACTTT.

This chain joins TRBV5-1 and TRBJ2-3, with 11 bases lining up with TRBD2. Trimming removed 4 bases from V and 1 base from J; junction bases left unmatched: 2. The CDR3 contains 15 residues. Germline V gene lookup returns CDR1 SGHRS and CDR2 YFSETQ. CDR3 residues: CASSPGLAGTDTQYF. The CDR3 DNA follows: TGCGCCAGCAGCCCGGGACTAGCGGGCACAGATACGCAGTATTTT.

J is TRBJ1-2 and V is TRBV30; perhaps TRBD1 as D (6 bases). The CDR3 is 10 amino acids. Germline V gene data show CDR1 as GTSNPN and CDR2 as SVGIG (reference sequence). CDR3 nucleotide sequence: TGTGCGGCGGGGGGCGCGAGCTACACCTTC. Its translation: CAAGGASYTF.

V and J are TRBV19 and TRBJ2-1, with 9 bases fitting TRBD2. V gave up 5 bases and J gave up 6 bases; unmatched junction bases: 8. From germline, CDR1 is LNHDA and CDR2 SQIVND (reference sequence). The CDR3 has 15 residues. DNA of the CDR3: TGTGCCAGTAGTGTTAGCGGGAGTGGGTCCAATGAGCAGTTCTTC. Its translation is CASSVSGSGSNEQFF.

The chain carries TRBV28 and TRBJ1-5; 10 nucleotides agree with TRBD1. The ends lost 8 bases at V and 12 bases at J; junction bases unmatched: 16. CDR3 length equals 15 residues. CDR1 and CDR2 from the germline V gene are MDHEN and SYDVKM. The CDR3 bases are TGTGCCAGCTTTAACTCCGGGACAGGGGCCCCAATCCAGCATTTT. Translating it yields CASFNSGTGAPIQHF. Combining the CDR3 with reference TRBV28 and TRBJ1-5 gives the whole variable domain DVKVTQSSRYLVKRTGEKVFLECVQDMDHENMFWYRQDPGLGLRLIYFSYDVKMKEKGDIPEGYSVSREKKERFSLILESASTNQTSMYLCASFNSGTGAPIQHFGDGTRLSIL.

V usage is TRBV28 and J usage is TRBJ1-2; TRBD1 might be the D (5 bases). The germline CDR1 and CDR2 sequences are MDHEN and SYDVKM. V was cut by 5 bases and J by 2 bases, with 12 bases left in between. This CDR3 comprises 14 residues. CDR3 residues: CASSGAGSNYGYTF. CDR3 nucleotides: TGTGCCAGCAGTGGGGCAGGGTCCAACTATGGCTACACCTTC.

The chain recombines TRBV19 with TRBJ1-5; D unclear. V was shortened by 4 bases and J by 7 bases, with 11 bases between the two germline ends. The CDR3 sequence is 13 residues long. Germline assignment: CDR1 LNHDA and CDR2 SQIVND (reference sequence). The CDR3 is CASSKREGQPQHF. CDR3 DNA: TGTGCCAGTAGTAAAAGGGAGGGCCAGCCCCAGCATTTT.

The CDR3 DNA is TGTGCCAGGGGCGGCGGGGACCCTTCCTACGAGCAGTACTTC. It encodes CARGGGDPSYEQYF. V and J are TRBV2 and TRBJ2-7, with D possibly TRBD2 on 6 matching bases. The CDR3 extends over 14 amino acids. The V gene lost 9 bases and the J gene lost 1 base, with 16 bases spanning the gap. Per germline, CDR1 SNHLY and CDR2 FYNNEI.

The chain has TRBV15 and TRBJ2-1; 10 bases are shared with TRBD1. The junction had 7 bases not matched to a gene; V was cut back by 1 base and J by 7 bases. CDR3 size: 16 residues. Germline-derived CDR1 and CDR2 are LNHNV and YYDKDF (reference sequence). The CDR3 nucleotides read TGTGCCACCAGCAGAGGAGTGGGACAGGGGTTGAATGAGCAGTTCTTC. Translated: CATSRGVGQGLNEQFF. The full variable domain, with the rest looked up from reference TRBV15 and TRBJ2-1, is DAMVIQNPRYQVTQFGKPVTLSCSQTLNHNVMYWYQQKSSQAPKLLFHYYDKDFNNEADTPDNFQSRRPNTSFCFLDIRSPGLGDTAMYLCATSRGVGQGLNEQFFGPGTRLTVL.

The genes are TRBV6-2 or TRBV6-3 and TRBJ1-5; possible D gene TRBD1, 5 bases. Germline assignment: CDR1 MNHEY and CDR2 SVGEGT. The CDR3 totals 15 residues. V dropped 0 bases and J dropped 6 bases, with 12 bases sitting between them. Written as DNA, the CDR3 is TGTGCCAGCAGTTACTCGTGGGGGGGTAGTCAGCCCCAGCATTTT. It translates to CASSYSWGGSQPQHF.

The chain combines TRBV28 with TRBJ1-5; D is unclear. The CDR3 extends over 20 amino acids. V gave up 4 bases and J gave up 2 bases, with 27 bases separating them. Germline V gives CDR1 MDHEN, CDR2 SYDVKM. DNA for the CDR3: TGTGCCAGCAGTTCGTCGTGGGTGGCGGGGTCTGTGCAGGGCAATCAGCCCCAGCATTTT. Its translation is CASSSSWVAGSVQGNQPQHF.

The count of this clone is one. V usage is TRBV7-3 and J usage is TRBJ2-2, with TRBD2 as a possible D gene (6 bases). Germline values: CDR1 SGHTA, CDR2 FQGTGA. Between the trimmed V and J ends, which lost 3 bases and 0 bases, there was a span of 8 bases. The CDR3 is 15 amino acids. CDR3: CASSFGTPNTGELFF. CDR3 coding DNA: TGTGCCAGCAGCTTTGGGACTCCGAACACCGGGGAGCTGTTTTTT.